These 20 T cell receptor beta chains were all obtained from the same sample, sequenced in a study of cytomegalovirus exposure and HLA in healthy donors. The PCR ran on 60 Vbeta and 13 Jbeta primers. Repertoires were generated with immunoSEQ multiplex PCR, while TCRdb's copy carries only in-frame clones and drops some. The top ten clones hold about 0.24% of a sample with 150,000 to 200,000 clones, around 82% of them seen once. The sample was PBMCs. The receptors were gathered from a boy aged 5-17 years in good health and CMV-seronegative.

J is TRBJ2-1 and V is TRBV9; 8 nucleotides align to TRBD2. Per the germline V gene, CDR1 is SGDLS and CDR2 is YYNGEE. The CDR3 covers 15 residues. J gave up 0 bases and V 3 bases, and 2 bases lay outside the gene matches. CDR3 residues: CASSASGGSYNEQFF. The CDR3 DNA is TGTGCCAGCAGCGCGAGCGGGGGCTCCTACAATGAGCAGTTCTTC.

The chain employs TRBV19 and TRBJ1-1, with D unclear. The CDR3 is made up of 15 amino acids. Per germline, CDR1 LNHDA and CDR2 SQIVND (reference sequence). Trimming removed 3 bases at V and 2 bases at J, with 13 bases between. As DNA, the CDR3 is TGTGCCAGTAGTATGCGGGCCGCGATCAACACTGAAGCTTTCTTT. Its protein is CASSMRAAINTEAFF.

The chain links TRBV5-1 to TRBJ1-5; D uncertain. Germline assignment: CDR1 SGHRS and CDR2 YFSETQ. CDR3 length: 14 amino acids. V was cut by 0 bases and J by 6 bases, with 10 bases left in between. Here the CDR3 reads CASSLGEGSQPQHF. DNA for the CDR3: TGCGCCAGCAGCTTGGGGGAGGGAAGTCAGCCCCAGCATTTT. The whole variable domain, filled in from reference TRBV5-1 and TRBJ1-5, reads KAGVTQTPRYLIKTRGQQVTLSCSPISGHRSVSWYQQTPGQGLQFLFEYFSETQRNKGNFPGRFSGRQFSNSRSEMNVSTLELGDSALYLCASSLGEGSQPQHFGDGTRLSIL.

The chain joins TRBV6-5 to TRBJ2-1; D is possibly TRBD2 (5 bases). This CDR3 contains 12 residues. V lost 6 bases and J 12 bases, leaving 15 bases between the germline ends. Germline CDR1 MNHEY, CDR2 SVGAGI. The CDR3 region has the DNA TGTGCCAGCAGCCCCGACGAGGGAGTGCAGTTCTTC. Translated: CASSPDEGVQFF.

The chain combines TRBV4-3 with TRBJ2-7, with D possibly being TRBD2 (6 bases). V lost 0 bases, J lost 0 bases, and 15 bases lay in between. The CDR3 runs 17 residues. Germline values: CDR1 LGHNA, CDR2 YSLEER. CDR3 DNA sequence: TGCGCCAGCAGCCAAGATCATGGACGGGGGAGCTCCTACGAGCAGTACTTC. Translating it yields CASSQDHGRGSSYEQYF.

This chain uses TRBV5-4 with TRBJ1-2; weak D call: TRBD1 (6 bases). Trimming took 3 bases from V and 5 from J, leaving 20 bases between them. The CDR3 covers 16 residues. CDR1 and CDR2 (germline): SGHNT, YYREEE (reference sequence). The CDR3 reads CASSYSGTSYRYGYTF. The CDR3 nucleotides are TGTGCCAGCAGCTATTCCGGGACATCCTACCGGTATGGCTACACCTTC.

The chain's CDR3 is CASSLGPGLNEQYF. The CDR3 DNA is TGTGCCAGCAGCTTGGGGCCAGGGTTAAACGAGCAGTACTTC. This sequence joins TRBV5-6 and TRBJ2-7, with D maybe TRBD1 (5 bases). The germline V gene encodes CDR1 SGHDT and CDR2 YYEEEE. The CDR3 covers 14 residues. With 0 bases removed from V and 5 bases from J, the gap between germline ends came to 12 bases.

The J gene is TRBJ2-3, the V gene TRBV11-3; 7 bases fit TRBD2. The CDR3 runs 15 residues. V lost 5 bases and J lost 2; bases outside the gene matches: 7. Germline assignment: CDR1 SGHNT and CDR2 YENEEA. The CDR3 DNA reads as TGTGCCAGCAGCCAAACGGGACTACCCACAGATACGCAGTATTTT. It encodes CASSQTGLPTDTQYF.

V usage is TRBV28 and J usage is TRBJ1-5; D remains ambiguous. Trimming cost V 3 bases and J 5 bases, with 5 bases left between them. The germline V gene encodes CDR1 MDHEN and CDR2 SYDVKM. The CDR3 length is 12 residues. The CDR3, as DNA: TGTGCCAGCAGTTTTGCAGATCAGCCCCAGCATTTT. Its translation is CASSFADQPQHF.

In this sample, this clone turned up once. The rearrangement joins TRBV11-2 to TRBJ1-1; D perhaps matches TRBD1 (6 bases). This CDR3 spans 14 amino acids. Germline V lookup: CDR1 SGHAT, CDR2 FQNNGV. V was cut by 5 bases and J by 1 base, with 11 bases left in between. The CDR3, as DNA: TGTGCCAGCAGCCCACGACAGGCGAACACTGAAGCTTTCTTT. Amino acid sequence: CASSPRQANTEAFF. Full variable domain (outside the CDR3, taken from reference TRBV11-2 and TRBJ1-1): EAGVAQSPRYKIIEKRQSVAFWCNPISGHATLYWYQQILGQGPKLLIQFQNNGVVDDSQLPKDRFSAERLKGVDSTLKIQPAKLEDSAVYLCASSPRQANTEAFFGQGTRLTVV.

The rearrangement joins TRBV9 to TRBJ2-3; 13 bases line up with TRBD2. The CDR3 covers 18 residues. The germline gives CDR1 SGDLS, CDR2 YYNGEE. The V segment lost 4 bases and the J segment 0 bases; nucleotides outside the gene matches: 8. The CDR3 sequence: CASSTGTSGTTSTDTQYF. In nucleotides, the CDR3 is TGTGCCAGCAGCACCGGGACTAGCGGGACGACTAGCACAGATACGCAGTATTTT. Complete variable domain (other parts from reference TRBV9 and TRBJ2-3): DSGVTQTPKHLITATGQRVTLRCSPRSGDLSVYWYQQSLDQGLQFLIQYYNGEERAKGNILERFSAQQFPDLHSELNLSSLELGDSALYFCASSTGTSGTTSTDTQYFGPGTRLTVL.

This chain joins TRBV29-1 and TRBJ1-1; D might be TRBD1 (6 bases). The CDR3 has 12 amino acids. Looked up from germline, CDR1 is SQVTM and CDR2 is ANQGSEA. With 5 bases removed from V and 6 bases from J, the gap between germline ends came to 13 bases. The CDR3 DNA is TGCAGCGTTAGAACAGGGCGGGCTGAAGCTTTCTTT. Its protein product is CSVRTGRAEAFF.

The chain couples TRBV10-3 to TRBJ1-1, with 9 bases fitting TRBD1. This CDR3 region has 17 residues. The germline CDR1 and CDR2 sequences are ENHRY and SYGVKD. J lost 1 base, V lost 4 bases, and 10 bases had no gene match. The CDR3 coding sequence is TGTGCCATCAGTGCTAATGCGGCGGGACAGGGGAACACTGAAGCTTTCTTT. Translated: CAISANAAGQGNTEAFF.

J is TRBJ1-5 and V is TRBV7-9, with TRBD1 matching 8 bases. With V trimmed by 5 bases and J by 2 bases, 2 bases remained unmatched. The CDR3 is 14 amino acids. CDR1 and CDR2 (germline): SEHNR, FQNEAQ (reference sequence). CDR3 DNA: TGTGCCAGCAGCCCGACAGGGGGCAATCAGCCCCAGCATTTT. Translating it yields CASSPTGGNQPQHF. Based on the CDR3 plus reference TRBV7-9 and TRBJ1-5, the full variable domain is DTGVSQNPRHKITKRGQNVTFRCDPISEHNRLYWYRQTLGQGPEFLTYFQNEAQLEKSRLLSDRFSAERPKGSFSTLEIQRTEQGDSAMYLCASSPTGGNQPQHFGDGTRLSIL.

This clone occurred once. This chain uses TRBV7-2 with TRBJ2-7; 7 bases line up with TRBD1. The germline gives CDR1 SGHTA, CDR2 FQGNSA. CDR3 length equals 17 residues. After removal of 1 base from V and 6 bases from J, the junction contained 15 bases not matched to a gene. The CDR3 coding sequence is TGTGCCAGCAGCTTAGGCCGGCCAGGGGGTTCCTACGGCGAGCAGTACTTC. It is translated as CASSLGRPGGSYGEQYF.

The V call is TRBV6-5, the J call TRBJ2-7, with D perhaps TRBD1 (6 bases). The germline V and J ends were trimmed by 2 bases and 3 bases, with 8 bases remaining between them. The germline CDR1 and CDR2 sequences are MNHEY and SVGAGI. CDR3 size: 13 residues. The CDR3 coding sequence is TGTGCCAGCAGTTACCGGGACAACTACGAGCAGTACTTC. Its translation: CASSYRDNYEQYF.

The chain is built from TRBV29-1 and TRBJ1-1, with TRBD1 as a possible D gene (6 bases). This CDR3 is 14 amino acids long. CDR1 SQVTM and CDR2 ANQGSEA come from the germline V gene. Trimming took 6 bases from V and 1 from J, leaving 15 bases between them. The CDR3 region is CSVRQIQGNTEAFF. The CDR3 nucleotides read TGCAGCGTCCGGCAGATACAGGGGAACACTGAAGCTTTCTTT.

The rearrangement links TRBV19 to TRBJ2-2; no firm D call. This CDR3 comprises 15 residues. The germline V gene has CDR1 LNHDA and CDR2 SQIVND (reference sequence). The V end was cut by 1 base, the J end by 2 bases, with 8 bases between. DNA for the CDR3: TGTGCCAGTAGTATAGCAAACAGCAACACCGGGGAGCTGTTTTTT. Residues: CASSIANSNTGELFF.

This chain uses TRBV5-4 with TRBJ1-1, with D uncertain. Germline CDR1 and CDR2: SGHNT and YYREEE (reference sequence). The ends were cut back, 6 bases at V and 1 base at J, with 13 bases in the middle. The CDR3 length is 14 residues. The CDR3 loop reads CASNYEPSNTEAFF. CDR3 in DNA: TGTGCCAGCAATTATGAGCCCTCGAACACTGAAGCTTTCTTT.

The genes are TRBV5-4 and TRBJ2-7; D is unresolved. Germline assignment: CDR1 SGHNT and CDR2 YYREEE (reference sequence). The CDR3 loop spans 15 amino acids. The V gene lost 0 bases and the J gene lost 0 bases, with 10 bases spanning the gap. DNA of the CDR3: TGTGCCAGCAGCTTGGCCCCAACAGCCTCCTACGAGCAGTACTTC. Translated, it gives CASSLAPTASYEQYF.